A selection of T cell receptor beta chains follows, all from one sample in a study of blood T cell repertoires in COVID-19. The repertoire was sequenced with immunoSEQ multiplex PCR; TCRdb's copy has only in-frame clones and lacks some. The sample holds about 100,000 clones; about 82% are singletons and the top ten take around 15%. Material: peripheral blood. The receptors stem from a man over 45 with active or convalescent COVID-19. CDR3s include the opening cysteine and the closing phenylalanine or tryptophan. The D gene is left open where the match is weak. Size is omitted from some rows. Given values are once, few, many or a class for expanded clones.

d_gene: .; abundance: .; v_gene: TRBV2; j_gene: TRBJ1-2; CDR3aa: CASSESGLGYTF; CDR3nt: TGTGCCAGCAGTGAATCGGGACTTGGCTACACCTTC
d_gene: TRBD2; abundance: few; v_gene: TRBV5-4; j_gene: TRBJ2-7; CDR3aa: CASSWTSGSAYEQYF; CDR3nt: TGTGCCAGCAGCTGGACTAGCGGGAGTGCCTACGAGCAGTACTTC
d_gene: .; abundance: .; v_gene: TRBV7-3; j_gene: TRBJ2-1; CDR3aa: CASSLSQGYNEQFF; CDR3nt: TGTGCCAGCAGCTTATCACAGGGATACAATGAGCAGTTCTTC
d_gene: .; abundance: .; v_gene: TRBV27; j_gene: TRBJ2-6; CDR3aa: CASSLWGQGRAGANVLTF; CDR3nt: TGTGCCAGCAGTTTATGGGGCCAGGGTCGGGCTGGGGCCAACGTCCTGACTTTC
d_gene: TRBD1; abundance: .; v_gene: TRBV29-1; j_gene: TRBJ2-5; CDR3aa: CSVEEGQGETQYF; CDR3nt: TGCAGCGTTGAAGAAGGACAGGGGGAGACCCAGTACTTC
d_gene: TRBD1; abundance: .; v_gene: TRBV24-1; j_gene: TRBJ2-1; CDR3aa: CATSDPGTGLNNEQFF; CDR3nt: TGTGCCACCAGTGATCCCGGGACAGGGCTAAACAATGAGCAGTTCTTC
d_gene: .; abundance: .; v_gene: TRBV10-2; j_gene: TRBJ1-2; CDR3aa: CASSVRGSGGYTF; CDR3nt: TGCGCCAGCAGTGTTCGGGGGTCGGGTGGCTACACCTTC
d_gene: TRBD1; abundance: .; v_gene: TRBV7-9; j_gene: TRBJ2-2; CDR3aa: CASSSATPGQGRTGELFF; CDR3nt: TGTGCCAGCAGCTCAGCTACTCCGGGACAGGGTCGAACCGGGGAGCTGTTTTTT
d_gene: .; abundance: .; v_gene: TRBV2; j_gene: TRBJ1-2; CDR3aa: CASSVRGNGYTF; CDR3nt: TGTGCCAGCAGTGTAAGAGGGAACGGCTACACCTTC
d_gene: .; abundance: .; v_gene: TRBV9; j_gene: TRBJ2-1; CDR3aa: CASSAGPAEQFF; CDR3nt: TGTGCCAGCAGCGCAGGTCCGGCCGAGCAGTTCTTC
d_gene: TRBD1; abundance: .; v_gene: TRBV30; j_gene: TRBJ2-7; CDR3aa: CAWRGQGGSYEQYF; CDR3nt: TGTGCCTGGAGAGGACAGGGGGGTTCCTACGAGCAGTACTTC
d_gene: TRBD2; abundance: .; v_gene: TRBV7-7; j_gene: TRBJ2-5; CDR3aa: CASSPTQTSSETQYF; CDR3nt: TGTGCTAGCAGCCCAACACAGACTAGCTCAGAGACCCAGTACTTC
d_gene: .; abundance: .; v_gene: TRBV11-3; j_gene: TRBJ2-5; CDR3aa: CASSFPQGDETQYF; CDR3nt: TGTGCCAGCAGCTTCCCACAGGGTGACGAGACCCAGTACTTC
d_gene: TRBD1; abundance: .; v_gene: TRBV2; j_gene: TRBJ2-7; CDR3aa: CASRAQGVPSYEQYF; CDR3nt: TGTGCCAGCAGGGCCCAGGGGGTCCCTTCCTACGAGCAGTACTTC
d_gene: TRBD1; abundance: .; v_gene: TRBV5-4; j_gene: TRBJ1-4; CDR3aa: CASSVRMDRGREKLFF; CDR3nt: TGTGCCAGCAGCGTTCGTATGGACAGGGGTCGGGAAAAACTGTTTTTT
d_gene: .; abundance: few; v_gene: TRBV6-5; j_gene: TRBJ2-6; CDR3aa: CASSGERSGANVLTF; CDR3nt: TGTGCCAGCAGCGGCGAGAGGTCTGGGGCCAACGTCCTGACTTTC
d_gene: TRBD2; abundance: .; v_gene: TRBV10-1; j_gene: TRBJ2-1; CDR3aa: CASSVGGTRNEQFF; CDR3nt: TGCGCCAGCAGTGTGGGGGGGACTAGAAATGAGCAGTTCTTC
d_gene: .; abundance: .; v_gene: TRBV3-1/TRBV3-2; j_gene: TRBJ2-7; CDR3aa: CASSPTGGGEQYF; CDR3nt: TGTGCCAGCAGCCCCACCGGTGGAGGCGAGCAGTACTTC
d_gene: .; abundance: .; v_gene: TRBV19; j_gene: TRBJ2-5; CDR3aa: CASSFEVQETQYF; CDR3nt: TGTGCCAGTAGTTTTGAGGTACAAGAGACCCAGTACTTC
d_gene: TRBD1; abundance: .; v_gene: TRBV10-1; j_gene: TRBJ1-5; CDR3aa: CAIKDRVPSSNQPQHF; CDR3nt: TGCGCCATCAAGGACAGGGTCCCTAGTAGCAATCAGCCCCAGCATTTT
d_gene: TRBD1; abundance: .; v_gene: TRBV24-1; j_gene: TRBJ2-2; CDR3aa: CATSDLGTGETGELFF; CDR3nt: TGTGCCACCAGTGATTTGGGGACAGGGGAGACCGGGGAGCTGTTTTTT
d_gene: .; abundance: .; v_gene: TRBV29-1; j_gene: TRBJ1-2; CDR3aa: CSGGTLSLPYGYTF; CDR3nt: TGCAGCGGAGGGACACTAAGCCTCCCCTATGGCTACACCTTC
d_gene: .; abundance: .; v_gene: TRBV27; j_gene: TRBJ1-1; CDR3aa: CASSFSRLNTEAFF; CDR3nt: TGTGCCAGCAGTTTTAGCCGGTTGAACACTGAAGCTTTCTTT
d_gene: TRBD2; abundance: .; v_gene: TRBV14; j_gene: TRBJ2-1; CDR3aa: CASSQVDGGRAYNEQFF; CDR3nt: TGTGCCAGCAGCCAAGTAGACGGCGGGAGGGCCTACAATGAGCAGTTCTTC
d_gene: .; abundance: .; v_gene: TRBV21-1; j_gene: TRBJ1-1; CDR3aa: CASSNRVNTEAFF; CDR3nt: TGTGCCAGCAGCAACAGGGTGAACACTGAAGCTTTCTTT
d_gene: .; abundance: few; v_gene: TRBV2; j_gene: TRBJ1-5; CDR3aa: CASSEGQDEKPQHF; CDR3nt: TGTGCCAGCAGTGAAGGACAGGACGAGAAGCCCCAGCATTTT
d_gene: TRBD2; abundance: once; v_gene: TRBV20-1; j_gene: TRBJ2-7; CDR3aa: CSASLPTSGTYEQYF; CDR3nt: TGCAGTGCTAGTCTCCCGACTAGCGGAACCTACGAGCAGTACTTC
d_gene: .; abundance: .; v_gene: TRBV7-9; j_gene: TRBJ2-2; CDR3aa: CASSTQGMPGELFF; CDR3nt: TGTGCCAGCAGCACACAGGGAATGCCCGGGGAGCTGTTTTTT
d_gene: TRBD1; abundance: .; v_gene: TRBV27; j_gene: TRBJ1-5; CDR3aa: CASSQNRDRGPSQHF; CDR3nt: TGTGCCAGCAGTCAAAACCGGGACAGGGGTCCGTCCCAGCATTTT
d_gene: .; abundance: many; v_gene: TRBV28; j_gene: TRBJ2-7; CDR3aa: CASSLQPGNYEQYF; CDR3nt: TGTGCCAGCAGTTTACAGCCAGGGAACTACGAGCAGTACTTC
d_gene: TRBD2; abundance: .; v_gene: TRBV4-1; j_gene: TRBJ2-7; CDR3aa: CASSQDSGLAISYEQYF; CDR3nt: TGCGCCAGCAGCCAAGATAGTGGACTAGCGATTTCCTACGAGCAGTACTTC
d_gene: TRBD2; abundance: .; v_gene: TRBV18; j_gene: TRBJ2-5; CDR3aa: CASSPGLAGEETQYF; CDR3nt: TGTGCCAGCTCACCCGGTTTGGCGGGAGAAGAGACCCAGTACTTC
d_gene: TRBD2; abundance: .; v_gene: TRBV19; j_gene: TRBJ2-1; CDR3aa: CASSSSGRPLDEQFF; CDR3nt: TGTGCCAGTAGCTCCAGCGGGAGGCCTCTCGATGAGCAGTTCTTC
d_gene: .; abundance: .; v_gene: TRBV2; j_gene: TRBJ2-3; CDR3aa: CASSVVSDTQYF; CDR3nt: TGTGCCAGCAGCGTAGTATCCGATACGCAGTATTTT
d_gene: .; abundance: .; v_gene: TRBV28; j_gene: TRBJ1-4; CDR3aa: CASSPGGSSNEKLFF; CDR3nt: TGTGCCAGCAGCCCCGGGGGGTCCTCTAATGAAAAACTGTTTTTT
d_gene: TRBD1; abundance: .; v_gene: TRBV5-1; j_gene: TRBJ2-1; CDR3aa: CASSTGQGAYNEQFF; CDR3nt: TGCGCCAGCAGCACCGGACAGGGAGCCTACAATGAGCAGTTCTTC
d_gene: TRBD2; abundance: once; v_gene: TRBV11-1; j_gene: TRBJ2-2; CDR3aa: CASSQRLARRPGELFF; CDR3nt: TGTGCCAGCAGCCAACGACTAGCGAGACGCCCCGGGGAGCTGTTTTTT
d_gene: TRBD1; abundance: .; v_gene: TRBV19; j_gene: TRBJ1-2; CDR3aa: CASQGQGEGYTF; CDR3nt: TGTGCCAGCCAGGGACAGGGGGAGGGCTACACCTTC
d_gene: .; abundance: few; v_gene: TRBV9; j_gene: TRBJ2-1; CDR3aa: CASSVGQVEGYNEQFF; CDR3nt: TGTGCCAGCAGCGTAGGCCAAGTTGAGGGATACAATGAGCAGTTCTTC